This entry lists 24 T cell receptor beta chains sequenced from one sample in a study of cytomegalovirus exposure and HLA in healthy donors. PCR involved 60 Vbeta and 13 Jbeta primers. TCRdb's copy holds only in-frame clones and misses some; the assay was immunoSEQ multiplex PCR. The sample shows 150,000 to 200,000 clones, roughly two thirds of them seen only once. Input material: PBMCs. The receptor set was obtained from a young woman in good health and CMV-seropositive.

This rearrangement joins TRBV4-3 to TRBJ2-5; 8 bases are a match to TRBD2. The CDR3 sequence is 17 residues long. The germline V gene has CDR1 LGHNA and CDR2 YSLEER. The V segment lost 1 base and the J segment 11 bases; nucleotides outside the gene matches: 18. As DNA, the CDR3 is TGCGCCAGCAGCCAAGGGCGCGGGGGAGGCACCGGGGGGGAGCAGTACTTC. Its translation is CASSQGRGGGTGGEQYF.

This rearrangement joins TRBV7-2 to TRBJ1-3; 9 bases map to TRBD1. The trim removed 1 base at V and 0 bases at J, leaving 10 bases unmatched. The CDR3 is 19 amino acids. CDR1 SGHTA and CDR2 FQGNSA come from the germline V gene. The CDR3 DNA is TGTGCCAGCAGCTTAGGTCGGTTAGGACAGGGGAGCTCTGGAAACACCATATATTTT. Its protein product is CASSLGRLGQGSSGNTIYF.

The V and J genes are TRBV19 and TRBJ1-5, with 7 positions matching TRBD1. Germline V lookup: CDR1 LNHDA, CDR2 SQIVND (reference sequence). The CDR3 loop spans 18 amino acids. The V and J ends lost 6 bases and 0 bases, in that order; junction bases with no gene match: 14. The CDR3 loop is CASSPTFGTVYSNQPQHF. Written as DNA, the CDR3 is TGTGCCAGTAGCCCTACTTTTGGGACAGTTTATAGCAATCAGCCCCAGCATTTT.

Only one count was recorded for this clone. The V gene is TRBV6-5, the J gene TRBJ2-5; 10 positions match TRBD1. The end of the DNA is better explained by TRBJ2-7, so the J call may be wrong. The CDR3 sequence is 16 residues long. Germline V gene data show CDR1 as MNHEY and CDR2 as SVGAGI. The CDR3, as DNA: TGTGCCAGCAGTTACTCGACAGGGGGCACCTCCTACGAGCAGTACTTC. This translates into CASSYSTGGTSYEQYF.

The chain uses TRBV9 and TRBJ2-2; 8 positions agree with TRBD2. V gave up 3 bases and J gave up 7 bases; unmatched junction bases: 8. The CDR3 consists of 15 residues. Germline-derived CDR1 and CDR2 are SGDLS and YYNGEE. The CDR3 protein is CASSATGLADGELFF. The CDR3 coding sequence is TGTGCCAGCAGCGCGACTGGACTAGCAGACGGGGAGCTGTTTTTT. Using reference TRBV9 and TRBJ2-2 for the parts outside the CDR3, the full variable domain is DSGVTQTPKHLITATGQRVTLRCSPRSGDLSVYWYQQSLDQGLQFLIQYYNGEERAKGNILERFSAQQFPDLHSELNLSSLELGDSALYFCASSATGLADGELFFGEGSRLTVL.

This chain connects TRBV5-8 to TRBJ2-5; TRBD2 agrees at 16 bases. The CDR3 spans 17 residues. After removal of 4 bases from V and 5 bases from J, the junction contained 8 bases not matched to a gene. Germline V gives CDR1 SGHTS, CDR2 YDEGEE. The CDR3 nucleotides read TGTGCCAGCAGCCTCGGGACTAGCGGGGGGGCGAGGGAGACCCAGTACTTC. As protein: CASSLGTSGGARETQYF.

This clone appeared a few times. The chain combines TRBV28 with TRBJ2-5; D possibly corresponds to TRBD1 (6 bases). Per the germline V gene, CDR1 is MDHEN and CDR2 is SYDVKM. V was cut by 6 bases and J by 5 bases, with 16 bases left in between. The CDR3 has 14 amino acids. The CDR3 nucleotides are TGTGCCAGCAGCCCGGGACACCTGATGGAGACCCAGTACTTC. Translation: CASSPGHLMETQYF.

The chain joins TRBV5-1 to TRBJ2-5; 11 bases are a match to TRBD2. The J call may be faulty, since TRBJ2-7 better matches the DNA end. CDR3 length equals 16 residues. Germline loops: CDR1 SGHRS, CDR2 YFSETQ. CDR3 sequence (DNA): TGCGCCAGCAGCTTGGCTGCTAGCGGGGGGTTCTACGAGCAGTACTTC. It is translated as CASSLAASGGFYEQYF.

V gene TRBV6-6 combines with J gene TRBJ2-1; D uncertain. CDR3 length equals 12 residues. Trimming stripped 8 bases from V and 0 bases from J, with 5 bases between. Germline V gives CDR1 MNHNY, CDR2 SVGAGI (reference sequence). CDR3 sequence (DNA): TGTGCCAGCCTCTCCTCCTACAATGAGCAGTTCTTC. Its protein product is CASLSSYNEQFF.

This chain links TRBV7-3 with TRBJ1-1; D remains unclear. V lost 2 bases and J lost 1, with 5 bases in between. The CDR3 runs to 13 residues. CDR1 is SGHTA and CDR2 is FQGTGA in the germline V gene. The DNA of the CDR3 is TGTGCCAGCAGCTTAGGGCAGAACACTGAAGCTTTCTTT. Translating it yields CASSLGQNTEAFF.

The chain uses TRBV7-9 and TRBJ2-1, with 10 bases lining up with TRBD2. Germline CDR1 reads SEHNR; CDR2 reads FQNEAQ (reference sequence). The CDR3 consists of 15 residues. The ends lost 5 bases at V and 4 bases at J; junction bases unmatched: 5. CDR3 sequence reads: CASSLPAGGYNEQFF. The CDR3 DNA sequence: TGTGCCAGCAGCCTACCAGCGGGAGGGTACAATGAGCAGTTCTTC.

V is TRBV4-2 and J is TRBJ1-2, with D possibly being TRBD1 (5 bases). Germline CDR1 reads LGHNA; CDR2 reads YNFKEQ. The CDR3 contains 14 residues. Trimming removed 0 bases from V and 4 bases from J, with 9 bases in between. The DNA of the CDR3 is TGTGCCAGCAGCCAAGAAAGGGGCTTCTATGGCTACACCTTC. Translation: CASSQERGFYGYTF.

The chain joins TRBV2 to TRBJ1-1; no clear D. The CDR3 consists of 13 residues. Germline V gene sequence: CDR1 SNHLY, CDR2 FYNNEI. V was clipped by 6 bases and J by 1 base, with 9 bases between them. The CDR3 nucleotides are TGTGCCAGCAGCCCCGACACGAACACTGAAGCTTTCTTT. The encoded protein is CASSPDTNTEAFF.

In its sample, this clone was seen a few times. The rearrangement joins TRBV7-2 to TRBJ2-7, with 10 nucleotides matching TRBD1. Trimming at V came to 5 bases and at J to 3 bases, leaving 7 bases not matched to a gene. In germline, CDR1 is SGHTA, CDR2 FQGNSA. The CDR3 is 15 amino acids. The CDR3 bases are TGTGCCAGCAGCCCCTCGGGGACAGGGGACTACGAGCAGTACTTC. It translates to CASSPSGTGDYEQYF.

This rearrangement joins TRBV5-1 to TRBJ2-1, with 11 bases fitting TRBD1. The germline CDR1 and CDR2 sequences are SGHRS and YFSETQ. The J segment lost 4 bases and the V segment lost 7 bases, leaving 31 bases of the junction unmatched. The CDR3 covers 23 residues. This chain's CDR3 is CASQLTGQGAYIPGTREYNEQFF. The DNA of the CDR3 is TGCGCCAGCCAACTGACTGGACAGGGGGCCTATATTCCCGGGACTAGAGAATACAATGAGCAGTTCTTC.

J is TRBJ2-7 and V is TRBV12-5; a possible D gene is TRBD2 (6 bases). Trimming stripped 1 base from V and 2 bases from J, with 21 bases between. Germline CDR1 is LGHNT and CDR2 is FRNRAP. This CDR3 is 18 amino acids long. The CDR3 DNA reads TGTGCTAGTGGTTTGGCACATCCACTTAGCGGAACAACCTACGAGCAGTACTTC. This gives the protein CASGLAHPLSGTTYEQYF.

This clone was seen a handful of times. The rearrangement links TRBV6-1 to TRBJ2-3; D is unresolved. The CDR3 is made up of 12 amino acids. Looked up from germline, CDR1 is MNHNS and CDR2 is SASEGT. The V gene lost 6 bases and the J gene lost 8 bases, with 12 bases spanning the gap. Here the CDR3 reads CASRPAGGTQYF. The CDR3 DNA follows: TGTGCCAGCAGGCCTGCCGGTGGTACGCAGTATTTT.

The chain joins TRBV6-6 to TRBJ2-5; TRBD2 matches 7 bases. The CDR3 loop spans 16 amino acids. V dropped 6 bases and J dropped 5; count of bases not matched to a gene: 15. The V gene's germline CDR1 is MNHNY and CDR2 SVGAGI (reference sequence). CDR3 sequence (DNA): TGTGCCAGCAGCCCCGTGATGGGGGAGGGAGTGGAGACCCAGTACTTC. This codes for CASSPVMGEGVETQYF.

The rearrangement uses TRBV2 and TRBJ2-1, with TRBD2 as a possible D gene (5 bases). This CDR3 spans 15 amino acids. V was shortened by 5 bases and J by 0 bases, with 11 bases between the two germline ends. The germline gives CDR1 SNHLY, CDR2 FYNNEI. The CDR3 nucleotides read TGTGCCAGCAGTAGAGCGGTAAGCTCCTACAATGAGCAGTTCTTC. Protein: CASSRAVSSYNEQFF.

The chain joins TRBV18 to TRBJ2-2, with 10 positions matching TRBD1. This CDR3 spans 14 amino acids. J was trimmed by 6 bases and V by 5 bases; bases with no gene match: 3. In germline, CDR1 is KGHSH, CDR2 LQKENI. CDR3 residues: CASSAGQGPGELFF. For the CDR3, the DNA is TGTGCCAGCTCAGCGGGACAGGGGCCCGGGGAGCTGTTTTTT.

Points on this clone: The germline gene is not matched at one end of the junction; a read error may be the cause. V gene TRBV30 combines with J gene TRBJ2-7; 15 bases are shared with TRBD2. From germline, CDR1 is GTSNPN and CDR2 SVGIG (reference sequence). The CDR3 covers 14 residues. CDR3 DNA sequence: TGTGCCGGTACCGGGACTAGCGGGGGGCGAGAGCAGTGCTTC. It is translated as CAGTGTSGGREQCF.

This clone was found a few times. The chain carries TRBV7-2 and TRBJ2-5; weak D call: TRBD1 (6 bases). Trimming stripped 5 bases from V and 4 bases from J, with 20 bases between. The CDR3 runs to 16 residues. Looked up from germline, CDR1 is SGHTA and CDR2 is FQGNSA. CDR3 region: CASSLGAGVSGETQYF. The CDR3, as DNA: TGTGCCAGCAGCCTGGGGGCAGGGGTATCGGGAGAGACCCAGTACTTC.

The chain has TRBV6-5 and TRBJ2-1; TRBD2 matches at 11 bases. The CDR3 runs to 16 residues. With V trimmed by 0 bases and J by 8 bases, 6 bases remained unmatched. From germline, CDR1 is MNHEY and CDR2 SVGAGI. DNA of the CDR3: TGTGCCAGCAGTTACTCTAGCGGGAGGGATAGGGATGAGCAGTTCTTC. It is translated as CASSYSSGRDRDEQFF.

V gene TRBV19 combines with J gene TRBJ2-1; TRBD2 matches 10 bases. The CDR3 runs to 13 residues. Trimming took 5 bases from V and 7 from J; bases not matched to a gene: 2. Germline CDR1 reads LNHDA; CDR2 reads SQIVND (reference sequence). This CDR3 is CASSSSGSNEQFF. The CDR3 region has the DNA TGTGCCAGTAGTTCTAGCGGGAGTAATGAGCAGTTCTTC.